This entry concerns a single T cell receptor (beta chain). No antigen is known for it. Some clones are missing from TCRdb's copy, which holds only in-frame ones; the method was immunoSEQ multiplex PCR. The sample records tens of thousands of clones, 85% to 95% being singletons. The source of the sample is a study of T cells in localized non-small cell lung cancer. Overall study findings and caveats: Out of the top 100 tumor clones, a median roughly 50 were seen in adjacent lung.

This TCR came from a female donor older than 55 with stage I lung adenocarcinoma. Sequenced here: peripheral blood, sampled before any cancer treatment.

CDR3: CASSPVQGGTAVSYGYTF. CDR3 sequence (DNA): TGTGCCAGCTCACCAGTACAGGGGGGCACAGCTGTGTCCTATGGCTACACCTTC. This rearrangement joins TRBV18 to TRBJ1-2, with 8 bases lining up with TRBD1. Unmatched junction bases numbered 15, after V lost 2 bases and J lost 4 bases. Germline V CDR1 and CDR2: KGHSH, LQKENI. CDR3 size: 18 residues.